This T cell receptor (beta chain) was captured by sequencing in a study of control samples from healthy donors and cancer patients. Germline CDR1 and CDR2: LNHDA and SQIVND (reference sequence). V dropped 3 bases and J dropped 8 bases, with 14 bases sitting between them. There are 14 residues in the CDR3. Clones were sequenced by immunoSEQ multiplex PCR, and TCRdb holds only the in-frame ones, with some missing. The sample includes 60,000 to 75,000 clones, about 87% of them seen just once. This receptor was identified in a man aged 45-60 years in good health. V is TRBV19 and J is TRBJ2-1, with D tentatively TRBD1 or TRBD2 (5 bases each). The sample consisted of blood. As DNA, the CDR3 is TGTGCCAGTAGTATGATGTCAGGGAGCGATGAGCAGTTCTTC. Residues: CASSMMSGSDEQFF.